These 12 T cell receptor beta chains share one sample of origin, sequenced in a study of blood T cell repertoires in COVID-19. The table came from immunoSEQ multiplex PCR; TCRdb's copy has only in-frame clones and leaves some out. The data show 400,000 or so clones, less than 95% seen once. Material for sequencing was PBMCs or T cells enriched from blood (not recorded which). These receptors all stem from a man younger than 30 who had recovered from COVID-19.

The V and J genes are TRBV7-2 and TRBJ2-7, with 10 positions matching TRBD2. This CDR3 has 15 amino acids. CDR1 is SGHTA, CDR2 FQGNSA, per germline. V trimming: 4 bases; J trimming: 4 bases; junction bases outside the gene matches: 7. Here the CDR3 reads CASSSPASGRYEQYF. The CDR3 DNA is TGTGCCAGCAGCTCTCCTGCTAGCGGGAGATACGAGCAGTACTTC.

The chain combines TRBV5-4 with TRBJ1-1, with a weak D call TRBD1 (6 bases). The CDR3 sequence is 15 residues long. Trimming cost V 4 bases and J 5 bases, with 18 bases left between them. CDR1 and CDR2 from the germline V gene are SGHNT and YYREEE (reference sequence). The DNA for the CDR3 is TGTGCCAGCAGCCGATCCCGGAAGGGGGGGACTGAAGCTTTCTTT. Residues: CASSRSRKGGTEAFF.

The V gene is TRBV19, the J gene TRBJ2-7; TRBD1 matches at 8 bases. CDR3 length: 12 amino acids. CDR1 LNHDA and CDR2 SQIVND come from the germline V gene (reference sequence). The V and J ends lost 5 bases and 7 bases, in that order; junction bases with no gene match: 4. The CDR3 sequence: CASSVGTGEQYF. In DNA form, the CDR3 reads TGTGCCAGTAGTGTCGGGACAGGAGAGCAGTACTTC.

This chain connects TRBV5-1 to TRBJ2-2; D is ambiguous. The V gene lost 0 bases and the J gene lost 1 base, with 4 bases spanning the gap. The CDR3 has 14 residues. Looked up from germline, CDR1 is SGHRS and CDR2 is YFSETQ. The DNA of the CDR3 is TGCGCCAGCAGCTTGGAACAGAACACCGGGGAGCTGTTTTTT. Protein: CASSLEQNTGELFF.

This clone was seen more than once but under ten times. The chain combines TRBV7-2 with TRBJ2-4, with 7 nucleotides matching TRBD1. Germline trimming cut 5 bases from V and 7 bases from J; bases unmatched to any gene: 14. The CDR3 has 16 amino acids. CDR1 and CDR2 (germline): SGHTA, FQGNSA. CDR3 sequence reads: CASSQFYVGGRNIQYF. CDR3 nucleotide sequence: TGTGCCAGCAGCCAATTCTATGTAGGGGGCCGCAACATTCAGTACTTC.

The chain uses TRBV18 and TRBJ2-1; 8 bases are a match to TRBD2. The trim removed 1 base at V and 5 bases at J, leaving 4 bases unmatched. The V gene's germline CDR1 is KGHSH and CDR2 LQKENI. This CDR3 region has 15 residues. CDR3 in DNA: TGTGCCAGCTCACCACTCGCGGGGGGCCACAATGAGCAGTTCTTC. It translates to CASSPLAGGHNEQFF.

This clone was observed once. The gene calls are TRBV12-3 or TRBV12-4 and TRBJ1-1, with D possibly TRBD1 on 5 matching bases. The CDR3 runs to 13 residues. V was shortened by 8 bases and J by 3 bases, with 13 bases between the two germline ends. The CDR3: CASGGRGDTEAFF. CDR3 nucleotide sequence: TGTGCCAGCGGGGGACGGGGGGACACTGAAGCTTTCTTT.

The gene calls are TRBV12-3 or TRBV12-4 and TRBJ1-2, with TRBD1 as a possible D gene (6 bases). The CDR3 is made up of 13 amino acids. Trimming left V 3 bases short and J 6 bases short, with 11 bases between. CDR3 in amino acids: CASSFRGGNGYTF. The CDR3 coding sequence is TGTGCCAGCAGTTTTAGGGGGGGCAATGGCTACACCTTC.

This clone was seen a single time. The V call is TRBV28, the J call TRBJ2-2; 10 bases map to TRBD1. From germline, CDR1 is MDHEN and CDR2 SYDVKM. This CDR3 has 16 amino acids. V lost 7 bases, J lost 6 bases, and 11 bases stayed unmatched. In nucleotides, the CDR3 is TGTGCCAGCATCGGACAGGGGGTCCGCCTTTCCGGGGAGCTGTTTTTT. It encodes CASIGQGVRLSGELFF.

The chain uses TRBV18 and TRBJ2-1, with 7 bases identical to TRBD1. With V trimmed by 5 bases and J by 7 bases, 5 bases remained unmatched. The CDR3 is 13 residues long. CDR1 and CDR2 (germline): KGHSH, LQKENI. The CDR3: CASSTGQANEQFF. CDR3 bases: TGTGCCAGCTCAACCGGACAGGCGAATGAGCAGTTCTTC.

The CDR3 DNA is TGTGCCAGCAGACTTCTAGCGGGAGGGCAAAGCGAGCAGTACTTC. As protein: CASRLLAGGQSEQYF. The V gene is TRBV2, the J gene TRBJ2-7; 12 nucleotides agree with TRBD2. Germline values: CDR1 SNHLY, CDR2 FYNNEI. The CDR3 has 15 residues. The trim removed 6 bases at V and 6 bases at J, leaving 9 bases unmatched. The whole variable domain, filled in from reference TRBV2 and TRBJ2-7, reads EPEVTQTPSHQVTQMGQEVILRCVPISNHLYFYWYRQILGQKVEFLVSFYNNEISEKSEIFDDQFSVERPDGSNFTLKIRSTKLEDSAMYFCASRLLAGGQSEQYFGPGTRLTVT.

The chain couples TRBV6-5 to TRBJ1-6; TRBD1 aligns across 7 bases. The CDR3 length is 15 residues. The germline CDR1 and CDR2 sequences are MNHEY and SVGAGI. The trim removed 2 bases at V and 9 bases at J, leaving 7 bases unmatched. CDR3 bases: TGTGCCAGCAGTTACGGGACAGCAACGGTTTCACCCCTCCACTTT. Translating it yields CASSYGTATVSPLHF.